This T cell receptor (beta chain) was captured in a study of shared clonotypes between healthy human individuals. Findings and caveats of the study: An effect of sequencing depth on clonotype sharing among donors was expected.

As for this clone: Its antigen remains unknown.

TCRdb's table, derived via immunoSEQ multiplex PCR, lists solely in-frame clones and lacks some. The sample lists about 580,000 clones; 95% to 98% were seen once. Trimming took off 5 bases at V and 7 bases at J, with 15 bases between the two ends. CDR3 length: 13 residues. Looked up from germline, CDR1 is LGHNA and CDR2 is YNFKEQ. Naive-designated CD8 cells lacked CD45RO, were positively enriched for CCR7, and omitted terminally differentiated effector memory CD45RA+ cells. The sequence derives from a man aged 25-45 years in good health. Input material: naive CD8+ T cells sorted from blood. The rearrangement joins TRBV4-2 to TRBJ2-7; no reliable D call. The CDR3 bases are TGTGCCAGCAGCGAAGCTGGGCGGCTTGAGCAGTACTTC. This encodes CASSEAGRLEQYF.